Listed here are 17 T cell receptor beta chains from one sample, sequenced in a study of T cell changes during pregnancy in multiple sclerosis. Using immunoSEQ multiplex PCR, the repertoire was profiled, and TCRdb retains in-frame clones only, with some absent. Of about 40,000 clones in the sample, 80% to 95% were seen once. Sequences were derived from CD4+ T cells from peripheral blood mononuclear cells, sampled in the third trimester of pregnancy. These receptors came from a female donor with multiple sclerosis, enrolled in a pregnancy study.

This clone was counted once. The chain links TRBV28 to TRBJ2-5, with D possibly matching TRBD2 (7 bases). CDR1 and CDR2 from the germline V gene are MDHEN and SYDVKM. The V and J ends lost 7 bases and 5 bases respectively, with 17 bases between them. The length of the CDR3 is 14 residues. The CDR3 spells CASIQGGVGETQYF. In DNA, the CDR3 is TGTGCCAGCATCCAAGGGGGGGTAGGTGAGACCCAGTACTTC.

The rearrangement joins TRBV14 to TRBJ2-1; 11 bases match TRBD2. The CDR3 is 16 residues long. The junction had 6 bases not matched to a gene; V was cut back by 2 bases and J by 6 bases. Germline CDR1 and CDR2: SGHDN and FVKESK. CDR3 nucleotide sequence: TGTGCCAGCAGCCAAACCACTAGCGGGAGCTCCAATGAGCAGTTCTTC. This translates into CASSQTTSGSSNEQFF. The full variable domain, completed using reference TRBV14 and TRBJ2-1, is EAGVTQFPSHSVIEKGQTVTLRCDPISGHDNLYWYRRVMGKEIKFLLHFVKESKQDESGMPNNRFLAERTGGTYSTLKVQPAELEDSGVYFCASSQTTSGSSNEQFFGPGTRLTVL.

This sequence joins TRBV7-7 and TRBJ2-1, with D perhaps TRBD1 (5 bases). The CDR3 runs 14 residues. V was clipped by 0 bases and J by 5 bases, with 8 bases between them. Germline CDR1 SSHAT, CDR2 FNYEAQ (reference sequence). CDR3 DNA sequence: TGTGCCAGCAGCTTAGCGGGGCCTGACAATGAGCAGTTCTTC. Its translation is CASSLAGPDNEQFF.

The J gene is TRBJ1-5, the V gene TRBV7-8; 7 bases map to TRBD1. This CDR3 comprises 15 residues. The germline CDR1 and CDR2 sequences are SGHVS and FQNEAQ. The ends lost 0 bases at V and 7 bases at J; junction bases unmatched: 6. CDR3 nucleotides: TGTGCCAGCAGCTTAGCAGGGGGCGCTGGGCAGCCCCAGCATTTT. This translates into CASSLAGGAGQPQHF.

This clone was seen a single time. V is TRBV6-5 and J is TRBJ1-4, with unresolved D. The CDR3 runs 15 residues. Trimming cost V 2 bases and J 3 bases, with 10 bases left between them. Germline CDR1 MNHEY, CDR2 SVGAGI. Here the CDR3 reads CASSYQGSPNEKLFF. The DNA of the CDR3 is TGTGCCAGCAGTTACCAAGGGAGTCCTAATGAAAAACTGTTTTTT.

The chain joins TRBV5-4 to TRBJ2-5, with 8 bases fitting TRBD1. TRBJ2-7 explains the end of the DNA better; the J call may be wrong. Per germline, CDR1 SGHNT and CDR2 YYREEE (reference sequence). This CDR3 has 14 amino acids. The CDR3 region is CASSQGAPAYEQYF. The CDR3 nucleotides are TGTGCCAGCAGCCAGGGGGCCCCAGCCTACGAGCAGTACTTC.

The rearrangement links TRBV6-1 to TRBJ2-1; 7 bases agree with TRBD2. V was pared by 3 bases and J by 0 bases, with 5 bases of the junction left unmatched. Germline lookup yields CDR1 MNHNS and CDR2 SASEGT. The CDR3 has 16 amino acids. This CDR3 is CASSEYGRSSYNEQFF. In DNA form, the CDR3 reads TGTGCCAGCAGTGAGTACGGGAGGAGCTCCTACAATGAGCAGTTCTTC.

The DNA for the CDR3 is TGTGCCAGCAGCTTAGACAGGGGAGTCAACGAGCAGTACTTC. Encoded protein: CASSLDRGVNEQYF. The chain combines TRBV7-2 with TRBJ2-7; 7 bases fit TRBD1. Germline-derived CDR1 and CDR2 are SGHTA and FQGNSA. V lost 1 base to trimming and J lost 5 bases; unmatched junction nucleotides: 5. This CDR3 is 14 amino acids long.

V and J are TRBV5-1 and TRBJ2-7, with TRBD2 matching over 7 bases. The germline CDR1 and CDR2 sequences are SGHRS and YFSETQ. The CDR3 is 15 amino acids. The V and J ends lost 4 bases and 4 bases, in that order; junction bases with no gene match: 11. The CDR3 DNA sequence: TGCGCCAGCAGCGGTGGAGGGGCGGGGGATTACGAGCAGTACTTC. It encodes CASSGGGAGDYEQYF. Using reference TRBV5-1 and TRBJ2-7 for the parts outside the CDR3, the full variable domain is KAGVTQTPRYLIKTRGQQVTLSCSPISGHRSVSWYQQTPGQGLQFLFEYFSETQRNKGNFPGRFSGRQFSNSRSEMNVSTLELGDSALYLCASSGGGAGDYEQYFGPGTRLTVT.

The rearrangement uses TRBV5-4 and TRBJ2-3; D gene ambiguous. Trimming cost V 4 bases and J 7 bases, with 7 bases left between them. CDR1 SGHNT and CDR2 YYREEE come from the germline V gene (reference sequence). The length of the CDR3 is 11 residues. The CDR3 DNA reads TGTGCCAGCAGCCTTGACAATACGCAGTATTTT. Its protein product is CASSLDNTQYF.

This chain uses TRBV19 with TRBJ2-3; 9 bases map to TRBD2. The CDR3 loop spans 16 amino acids. The ends lost 3 bases at V and 1 base at J; junction bases unmatched: 5. Germline V gene data show CDR1 as LNHDA and CDR2 as SQIVND (reference sequence). The CDR3 bases are TGTGCCAGTAGTATTTTCTCTAGCGGGGGCACAGATACGCAGTATTTT. Translation: CASSIFSSGGTDTQYF.

This rearrangement joins TRBV28 to TRBJ1-1; D not resolved. CDR1 is MDHEN and CDR2 is SYDVKM in the germline V gene. The CDR3 runs 15 residues. Trimming removed 3 bases at V and 6 bases at J, with 17 bases between. For the CDR3, the DNA is TGTGCCAGCAGTTTTTCCTACGGCAGGTTGGCTGAAGCTTTCTTT. Translation: CASSFSYGRLAEAFF.

The rearrangement links TRBV30 to TRBJ1-4; no definite D call. Trimming removed 3 bases at V and 4 bases at J, with 9 bases between. The germline V gene encodes CDR1 GTSNPN and CDR2 SVGIG (reference sequence). There are 13 residues in the CDR3. The CDR3: CAWREAFNEKLFF. The DNA for the CDR3 is TGTGCCTGGAGGGAGGCTTTTAATGAAAAACTGTTTTTT. The full variable domain, completed using reference TRBV30 and TRBJ1-4, is SQTIHQWPATLVQPVGSPLSLECTVEGTSNPNLYWYRQAAGRGLQLLFYSVGIGQISSEVPQNLSASRPQDRQFILSSKKLLLSDSGFYLCAWREAFNEKLFFGSGTQLSVL.

V and J are TRBV7-8 and TRBJ1-4, with 8 bases aligning to TRBD1. The CDR3 sequence is 16 residues long. V shed 0 bases and J 8 bases; nucleotides not matched to a gene: 8. CDR1 and CDR2 from the germline V gene are SGHVS and FQNEAQ. The CDR3 is CASSLAGDRGEEKLFF. Here the CDR3 DNA reads TGTGCCAGCAGCTTAGCCGGCGACAGGGGTGAGGAAAAACTGTTTTTT.

The chain carries TRBV4-2 and TRBJ1-4; 7 bases map to TRBD1. The CDR3 covers 14 residues. Germline values: CDR1 LGHNA, CDR2 YNFKEQ. V shed 7 bases and J 8 bases; nucleotides not matched to a gene: 10. The CDR3 nucleotides read TGTGCCAGCACGCCAGGGGGTAACGGGGAAAAACTGTTTTTT. Its protein product is CASTPGGNGEKLFF.

The J gene is TRBJ1-5, the V gene TRBV2; the match to TRBD1 covers 7 bases. The CDR3 runs 13 residues. Germline V gives CDR1 SNHLY, CDR2 FYNNEI. The trim removed 7 bases at V and 6 bases at J, leaving 6 bases unmatched. The CDR3 sequence: CASTGDSPQPQHF. DNA for the CDR3: TGTGCCAGCACTGGGGACAGCCCTCAGCCCCAGCATTTT.

This chain joins TRBV7-2 and TRBJ2-7, with 7 positions matching TRBD1. V shed 5 bases and J 2 bases; nucleotides not matched to a gene: 6. The CDR3 is made up of 14 amino acids. Per germline, CDR1 SGHTA and CDR2 FQGNSA. CDR3 protein: CASSPKGAPYEQYF. Written as DNA, the CDR3 is TGTGCCAGCAGCCCCAAGGGGGCTCCCTACGAGCAGTACTTC.